What follows are 24 T cell receptor beta chains derived from one specimen sequenced in a study of T cells in Graves' hyperthyroidism and ophthalmopathy. The TCR beta CDR3 regions underwent amplification using RNA transcripts as the source. Researchers ran a first-round RT-PCR on the TCR CDR3 using the HTBI primer set. One entry per CDR3 protein results from TCRdb running MiXCR on the multiplex PCR reads. The sample shows 600,000 to 650,000 distinct CDR3 sequences, about 20% of them seen only once. Sequenced material: blood. The receptors come from a man under 40 with Graves' ophthalmopathy.

The gene calls are TRBV10-2 and TRBJ2-7; tentatively, D is TRBD1 (5 bases). This CDR3 has 13 amino acids. Trimming removed 6 bases from V and 1 base from J, with 10 bases in between. Germline V gives CDR1 WSHSY, CDR2 SAAADI. CDR3 residues: CASRFDSSYEQYF. CDR3 bases: TGCGCCAGCAGGTTTGACAGTTCCTACGAGCAGTACTTC.

The rearrangement links TRBV28 to TRBJ1-2, with 7 bases aligning to TRBD1. The J segment lost 7 bases and the V segment lost 4 bases, leaving 12 bases of the junction unmatched. The CDR3 loop spans 15 amino acids. Per the germline V gene, CDR1 is MDHEN and CDR2 is SYDVKM. CDR3 in amino acids: CASSSTGTARGGYTF. The CDR3 nucleotides read TGTGCCAGCAGTTCTACCGGGACAGCCCGGGGTGGCTACACCTTC.

Of note for this clonotype: One end of the junction is discordant with germline, which a read error may explain. The V and J genes are TRBV28 and TRBJ1-5; 7 bases align to TRBD1. From germline, CDR1 is MDHEN and CDR2 SYDVKM. This CDR3 is built from 17 residues. CDR3 nucleotides: TGTGCCAGCAGAACCACAGGGGCGGCATATAGCAATCAGCCCCGGCATTTT. This gives the protein CASRTTGAAYSNQPRHF.

The chain is built from TRBV20-1 and TRBJ2-2, with 8 bases identical to TRBD2. The trim removed 0 bases at V and 6 bases at J, leaving 6 bases unmatched. CDR1 is DFQATT and CDR2 is SNEGSKA in the germline V gene (reference sequence). The CDR3 extends over 15 amino acids. CDR3 nucleotides: TGCAGTGCTAGAGAACAGCGGGAGTACTCCGGGGAGCTGTTTTTT. Its protein product is CSAREQREYSGELFF.

This clonotype was recorded a few times. The V and J genes are TRBV20-1 and TRBJ1-5; D is uncertain. The CDR3 is made up of 13 amino acids. Trimming removed 3 bases at V and 4 bases at J, with 10 bases between. Per the germline V gene, CDR1 is DFQATT and CDR2 is SNEGSKA (reference sequence). The CDR3 protein is CSASWTTNQPQHF. The CDR3 nucleotides read TGCAGTGCTAGCTGGACGACTAATCAGCCCCAGCATTTT.

This clonotype has more than one count but fewer than ten. The chain joins TRBV7-9 to TRBJ2-3; D unresolved. Trimming removed 5 bases from V and 4 bases from J, with 7 bases in between. Per germline, CDR1 SEHNR and CDR2 FQNEAQ (reference sequence). This CDR3 contains 12 residues. The CDR3: CASSRTPDTQYF. CDR3 nucleotides: TGTGCCAGCAGCAGGACCCCAGATACGCAGTATTTT.

This clonotype has a count of ten or more. The chain combines TRBV11-3 with TRBJ2-2, with a weak D call TRBD2 (6 bases). The length of the CDR3 is 13 residues. Germline V lookup: CDR1 SGHNT, CDR2 YENEEA. Between the trimmed V and J ends, which lost 5 bases and 6 bases, there was a span of 10 bases. CDR3 in DNA: TGTGCCAGCAGCAGACAGCGGGCCGGGGAGCTGTTTTTT. It yields the protein CASSRQRAGELFF.

The chain has TRBV5-1 and TRBJ2-3; 8 nucleotides agree with TRBD2. The V gene end was trimmed by 4 bases and the J gene end by 5 bases; junction bases not matched to a gene: 9. Germline V CDR1 and CDR2: SGHRS, YFSETQ. The CDR3 length is 15 residues. As DNA, the CDR3 is TGCGCCAGCAGCCTCCGGGAGGGCCGGGAAGATACGCAGTATTTT. Protein product: CASSLREGREDTQYF. The variable domain in full, completed from reference TRBV5-1 and TRBJ2-3, reads KAGVTQTPRYLIKTRGQQVTLSCSPISGHRSVSWYQQTPGQGLQFLFEYFSETQRNKGNFPGRFSGRQFSNSRSEMNVSTLELGDSALYLCASSLREGREDTQYFGPGTRLTVL.

This clonotype was found many times. The V gene is TRBV28, the J gene TRBJ2-7; 9 nucleotides align to TRBD2. Germline V lookup: CDR1 MDHEN, CDR2 SYDVKM. After removal of 6 bases from V and 4 bases from J, the junction contained 10 bases not matched to a gene. This CDR3 contains 15 residues. The CDR3, as DNA: TGTGCCAGCAGCCCGGGGGGTAGCGGGAGATACGAGCAGTACTTC. This translates into CASSPGGSGRYEQYF.

This sequence joins TRBV20-1 and TRBJ2-5; possible D gene TRBD1, 6 bases. This CDR3 contains 17 residues. V was pared by 0 bases and J by 5 bases, with 22 bases between. Germline CDR1 DFQATT, CDR2 SNEGSKA (reference sequence). The CDR3 region is CSARDKKRGHAIETQYF. CDR3 coding DNA: TGCAGTGCTAGAGATAAGAAGAGGGGACATGCTATTGAGACCCAGTACTTC.

In its sample, this clonotype was seen many times. This chain uses TRBV28 with TRBJ2-1, with 13 bases matching TRBD2. Unmatched junction bases numbered 15, after V lost 10 bases and J lost 3 bases. The CDR3 is 18 amino acids. Germline V gives CDR1 MDHEN, CDR2 SYDVKM. The CDR3 protein is CATYGTVTSGRYYNEQFF. As DNA, the CDR3 is TGTGCCACCTATGGGACAGTGACTAGCGGGAGGTACTACAATGAGCAGTTCTTC.

The chain is built from TRBV7-9 and TRBJ1-1; the D gene is possibly TRBD1 (6 bases). This CDR3 comprises 14 residues. Germline V gene lookup returns CDR1 SEHNR and CDR2 FQNEAQ (reference sequence). The V end lost 5 bases, the J end lost 4 bases, and 14 bases lay between the germline ends. CDR3 nucleotides: TGTGCCAGCAGCGTACCAGGGGCGGGCACTGAAGCTTTCTTT. Translating it yields CASSVPGAGTEAFF.

This clonotype has only a few counts. The chain links TRBV4-1 to TRBJ2-2, with D unclear. CDR3 length: 13 residues. Deletions cut 4 bases from V and 7 bases from J, with 10 bases between. The germline V gene has CDR1 MGHRA and CDR2 YSYEKL. The DNA for the CDR3 is TGCGCCAGCAGCCCCGACTTAGGCGGGGAGCTGTTTTTT. This codes for CASSPDLGGELFF.

The chain carries TRBV9 and TRBJ2-5, with 11 bases identical to TRBD2. The CDR3 spans 16 residues. Looked up from germline, CDR1 is SGDLS and CDR2 is YYNGEE. V dropped 0 bases and J dropped 9; count of bases not matched to a gene: 10. In DNA form, the CDR3 reads TGTGCCAGCAGCGTAGGACTAGCGGGGTCGGGGGAGGCCCAGTACTTC. Amino acid sequence: CASSVGLAGSGEAQYF.

This clonotype has just a few counts. The rearrangement links TRBV5-6 to TRBJ1-1, with D hard to call. The germline gives CDR1 SGHDT, CDR2 YYEEEE. This CDR3 has 12 amino acids. V lost 1 base and J lost 4, with 5 bases in between. The CDR3 protein is CASSLISTEAFF. The CDR3 bases are TGTGCCAGCAGCTTGATATCCACTGAAGCTTTCTTT. The whole variable domain, remainder taken from reference TRBV5-6 and TRBJ1-1, is DAGVTQSPTHLIKTRGQQVTLRCSPKSGHDTVSWYQQALGQGPQFIFQYYEEEERQRGNFPDRFSGHQFPNYSSELNVNALLLGDSALYLCASSLISTEAFFGQGTRLTVV.

This clonotype was observed a handful of times. The V and J genes are TRBV28 and TRBJ1-5; D is unresolved. Per the germline V gene, CDR1 is MDHEN and CDR2 is SYDVKM. The CDR3 is 12 amino acids. V was shortened by 3 bases and J by 6 bases, with 6 bases between the two germline ends. The CDR3: CASSFWGQPQHF. CDR3 coding DNA: TGTGCCAGCAGTTTCTGGGGTCAGCCCCAGCATTTT. Filled out from reference TRBV28 and TRBJ1-5, the complete variable domain reads DVKVTQSSRYLVKRTGEKVFLECVQDMDHENMFWYRQDPGLGLRLIYFSYDVKMKEKGDIPEGYSVSREKKERFSLILESASTNQTSMYLCASSFWGQPQHFGDGTRLSIL.

Only a few counts were recorded for this clonotype. The chain couples TRBV14 to TRBJ2-1, with 7 bases identical to TRBD2. The germline V gene encodes CDR1 SGHDN and CDR2 FVKESK. With 4 bases clipped from V and 10 bases from J, the junction kept 7 bases outside the gene matches. The CDR3 runs 13 residues. The chain's CDR3 is CASSRGTTNEQFF. The DNA of the CDR3 is TGTGCCAGCAGCCGTGGGACTACCAACGAGCAGTTCTTC.

This clonotype was counted at least ten times. This chain connects TRBV5-1 to TRBJ1-4, with unresolved D. The CDR3 has 15 amino acids. V lost 0 bases, J lost 5 bases, and 11 bases lay in between. Germline CDR1 is SGHRS and CDR2 is YFSETQ. Here the CDR3 reads CASSLDPGANEKLFF. Written as DNA, the CDR3 is TGCGCCAGCAGCTTGGATCCGGGTGCGAATGAAAAACTGTTTTTT.

This clonotype was seen many times. CDR3 in DNA: TGTGCCAGCAGTCCCGACAGGTTTAGCAATCAGCCCCAGCATTTT. It translates to CASSPDRFSNQPQHF. J is TRBJ1-5 and V is TRBV27, with D perhaps matching TRBD1 (6 bases). V dropped 5 bases and J dropped 0 bases, with 11 bases sitting between them. Looked up from germline, CDR1 is MNHEY and CDR2 is SMNVEV (reference sequence). The CDR3 contains 15 residues.

This clonotype showed up just a few times. The chain combines TRBV2 with TRBJ2-2, with 7 bases fitting TRBD2. CDR3 length: 13 amino acids. The junction had 4 bases not matched to a gene; V was cut back by 7 bases and J by 5 bases. Germline V gene sequence: CDR1 SNHLY, CDR2 FYNNEI. The CDR3 sequence is CASTWGGTGELFF. CDR3 sequence (DNA): TGTGCCAGCACCTGGGGGGGGACCGGGGAGCTGTTTTTT.

The chain couples TRBV12-3 or TRBV12-4 to TRBJ2-1; D might be TRBD1 or TRBD2, each matching 5 bases. Trimming removed 4 bases at V and 7 bases at J, with 20 bases between. This CDR3 is 16 amino acids long. The CDR3 nucleotides read TGTGCCAGCAGTTCGGGGCGGGCAAGAGGGAGTAATGAGCAGTTCTTC. Translation: CASSSGRARGSNEQFF.

This chain links TRBV12-3 or TRBV12-4 with TRBJ1-6; D gene ambiguous. Between the trimmed V and J ends, which lost 5 bases and 0 bases, there was a span of 8 bases. CDR3 size: 15 residues. CDR3 loop: CASSRESSYNSPLHF. Here the CDR3 DNA reads TGTGCCAGCAGTAGGGAGAGCTCCTATAATTCACCCCTCCACTTT.

In the case of this clonotype: With a much larger clone just one base away, this may be a read error. V and J are TRBV12-3 or TRBV12-4 and TRBJ1-5; the match to TRBD1 covers 11 bases. The CDR3 extends over 15 amino acids. CDR3: CVSSFGQGAYQPQHF. The CDR3 region has the DNA TGTGTCAGCAGTTTCGGACAGGGGGCATATCAGCCCCAGCATTTT.

This clonotype was counted many times. The rearrangement links TRBV2 to TRBJ2-5; 11 bases map to TRBD2. The CDR3 consists of 18 residues. Per germline, CDR1 SNHLY and CDR2 FYNNEI. V was pared by 0 bases and J by 5 bases, with 11 bases of the junction left unmatched. In nucleotides, the CDR3 is TGTGCCAGCAGTGAAGCCCTAATAGCGGGAGGGCAAAGCGAGACCCAGTACTTC. Translation gives CASSEALIAGGQSETQYF.